This T cell receptor (beta chain) was recorded in a study of T cell repertoires in cytomegalovirus infection. The wider study: Matching HLA type, along with CMV infection, was indicated by public TCR beta signatures. Study results and caveats: Dominating the ex vivo response were HLA-C-restricted CMV-specific TCR beta clonotypes. The study identified carriers of CMV plus the relevant HLA from cumulative public TCR beta family frequency.

TCRdb redid the calling of the reads with MiXCR, one entry per CDR3 protein. This sample has tens of thousands of distinct CDR3 sequences; about 33% occur once, and the top ten carry around 70%. The germline CDR1 and CDR2 sequences are SGHTA and FQGNSA. The V end was cut by 5 bases, the J end by 1 base, with 11 bases between. The CDR3 length is 14 residues. In this sample, this clonotype turned up many times. Its antigen is unidentified. Sequenced input: PBMCs, sequenced either directly or after in vitro stimulation (not recorded which). This TCR derives from a human donor in good health (CMV status not recorded). Some clones in this sample may be carry-over from other donors' samples. The chain joins TRBV7-2 to TRBJ1-1; D gene ambiguous. CDR3 residues: CASSPTAGNTEAFF. The CDR3 DNA follows: TGTGCCAGCAGCCCGACGGCGGGGAACACTGAAGCTTTCTTT.